A selection of T cell receptor beta chains follows, all from one sample in a study of Ad26.COV2.S vaccination and SARS-CoV-2 variants. Here immunoSEQ multiplex PCR was the method, and the copy in TCRdb shows in-frame clones only, minus some. The sample shows roughly 450,000 clones, about 93% of them seen only once. Sample: peripheral blood, taken in a trial of Ad26.COV2.S vaccine versus placebo. Every receptor here comes from a person between 18 and 60 years old who received the Ad26.COV2.S COVID-19 vaccine or a placebo. Each CDR3 is given without its conserved first and last residue. Fields, in order: J gene, V gene, CDR3 protein.

j_call: TRBJ2-3; v_call: TRBV19; cdr3_aa: ASPTSPATDTQY
j_call: TRBJ1-4; v_call: TRBV12-5; cdr3_aa: ASGGGGINEKLF
j_call: TRBJ2-3; v_call: TRBV18; cdr3_aa: ASSPPRSGGPTDTQY
j_call: TRBJ1-5; v_call: TRBV18; cdr3_aa: ASSPGDQPQH
j_call: TRBJ1-6; v_call: TRBV2; cdr3_aa: ASSDLGVRNSPLH
j_call: TRBJ2-7; v_call: TRBV5-1; cdr3_aa: ASSLGGEQY
j_call: TRBJ1-1; v_call: TRBV15; cdr3_aa: ATSRDRDTGDTEAF
j_call: TRBJ2-1; v_call: TRBV11-2; cdr3_aa: ASSVGQGSYNEQF
j_call: TRBJ2-5; v_call: TRBV5-4; cdr3_aa: ASSGQLQETQY
j_call: TRBJ2-1; v_call: TRBV7-8; cdr3_aa: ASSLLSVSSYNEQF
j_call: TRBJ1-1; v_call: TRBV19; cdr3_aa: ASSTGGETEAF
j_call: TRBJ2-3; v_call: TRBV28; cdr3_aa: ASSLAIAGSSDRTDTQY
j_call: TRBJ1-6; v_call: TRBV30; cdr3_aa: AWSVRSENSPLH
j_call: TRBJ2-7; v_call: TRBV11-2; cdr3_aa: ASSLTVLGAYEQY
j_call: TRBJ1-3; v_call: TRBV7-2; cdr3_aa: ASSLSGQRSGNTIY
j_call: TRBJ2-5; v_call: TRBV15; cdr3_aa: ATSTTGTRYQETQY
j_call: TRBJ1-3; v_call: TRBV14; cdr3_aa: ASSLGWGHGNTIY
j_call: TRBJ2-1; v_call: TRBV6-2/TRBV6-3; cdr3_aa: ASSDIGEQF
j_call: TRBJ2-2; v_call: TRBV28; cdr3_aa: ASRTPKTRNTGELF
j_call: TRBJ1-1; v_call: TRBV7-2; cdr3_aa: ASSLLGAGNTEAF
j_call: TRBJ2-7; v_call: TRBV19; cdr3_aa: ASSNQKQGDEQY
j_call: TRBJ2-5; v_call: TRBV6-5; cdr3_aa: ASSDQGQETQY
j_call: TRBJ1-1; v_call: TRBV6-2/TRBV6-3; cdr3_aa: ASSERQGALTEAF
j_call: TRBJ1-2; v_call: TRBV4-3; cdr3_aa: ASSQDRGGSNYGYT
j_call: TRBJ2-1; v_call: TRBV7-2; cdr3_aa: ASSENPLVFNEQF
j_call: TRBJ1-6; v_call: TRBV30; cdr3_aa: AWSVQGQYNSPLH
j_call: TRBJ2-5; v_call: TRBV5-6; cdr3_aa: ASSFGGIQETQY
j_call: TRBJ2-1; v_call: TRBV24-1; cdr3_aa: ATSVGHNEQF
j_call: TRBJ2-1; v_call: TRBV7-3; cdr3_aa: ASSSSGRAAYNEQF
j_call: TRBJ2-3; v_call: TRBV5-1; cdr3_aa: ASSSQGFTDTQY
j_call: TRBJ2-7; v_call: TRBV9; cdr3_aa: ASSVATSGAYEQY
j_call: TRBJ2-2; v_call: TRBV6-4; cdr3_aa: ASSVSGEGTGELF
j_call: TRBJ1-4; v_call: TRBV2; cdr3_aa: ASRETGANEKLF
j_call: TRBJ2-7; v_call: TRBV18; cdr3_aa: ASSPRGQDSYEQY
j_call: TRBJ1-4; v_call: TRBV19; cdr3_aa: ASSNWWPPETNEKLF
j_call: TRBJ1-5; v_call: TRBV15; cdr3_aa: ATSHREQPQH
j_call: TRBJ1-5; v_call: TRBV4-1; cdr3_aa: ASSQEGAESNQPQH
j_call: TRBJ2-1; v_call: TRBV27; cdr3_aa: ASRALSSYNEQF
j_call: TRBJ2-2; v_call: TRBV5-1; cdr3_aa: ASSLQGSGNTGELF
j_call: TRBJ1-2; v_call: TRBV29-1; cdr3_aa: SVSTGGYGYT
j_call: TRBJ1-5; v_call: TRBV5-4; cdr3_aa: ASSRGGLQPQH
j_call: TRBJ2-7; v_call: TRBV4-3; cdr3_aa: ASSQDLNSAYEQY
j_call: TRBJ2-1; v_call: TRBV2; cdr3_aa: ASEREGYNEQF
j_call: TRBJ2-2; v_call: TRBV19; cdr3_aa: ASSSQRTGELF
j_call: TRBJ1-6; v_call: TRBV2; cdr3_aa: ASNLGQGLNSPLH
j_call: TRBJ2-7; v_call: TRBV25-1; cdr3_aa: ASSEPSGSSYEQY
j_call: TRBJ2-1; v_call: TRBV24-1; cdr3_aa: ATSDFVGSSYNEQF
j_call: TRBJ2-3; v_call: TRBV27; cdr3_aa: ASSLAGSSTDTQY
j_call: TRBJ2-1; v_call: TRBV7-9; cdr3_aa: ASSLVSGRVEQF
j_call: TRBJ1-5; v_call: TRBV27; cdr3_aa: ASSLIGNQPQH
j_call: TRBJ2-1; v_call: TRBV5-4; cdr3_aa: ASSPAGSPGTGGRGGEQF
j_call: TRBJ2-1; v_call: TRBV29-1; cdr3_aa: SLAGGPRNEQF
j_call: TRBJ2-5; v_call: TRBV7-2; cdr3_aa: ASSLGLAQETQY